The text below deals with one T cell receptor beta chain. Participant reports of clinical history set cohort assignment. Cohort 3 recovered donors had two negative PCRs, clearance, or symptom resolution. This sample is part of a study of blood T cell repertoires in COVID-19. Study background: Samples of COVID-19 (acute and convalescent) were obtained from the United States, Italy and Spain. T cells, B-cell-depleted T cells, or PBMCs provided the cDNA or gDNA that served as material.

CDR1 and CDR2 from the germline V gene are MDHEN and SYDVKM. The CDR3 is 14 residues long. Trimming pared 3 bases from V and 2 bases from J, leaving 9 bases between. Produced via immunoSEQ multiplex PCR; TCRdb's table is partial and in-frame only. Counted here are hundreds of thousands of clones, roughly 88% occurring once; the ten biggest clones make up roughly 2%. This sequence joins TRBV28 and TRBJ2-3; possibly TRBD1 for D (6 bases). The clonotype comes from a woman in her fifties or sixties who had recovered from COVID-19. Source material: PBMCs or T cells enriched from blood (not recorded which). The CDR3 DNA is TGTGCCAGCAGTTTGCAGGGGCCCACAGATACGCAGTATTTT. Encoded protein: CASSLQGPTDTQYF.